This TCR beta chain is from a study of T cells after yellow fever vaccination. TCRdb fed the 5' RACE reads into MiXCR, producing one record per CDR3 protein. Of some 250,000 distinct CDR3 sequences listed, about 3.5% are singletons. Germline loops: CDR1 SEHNR, CDR2 FQNEAQ (reference sequence). This CDR3 is built from 15 residues. V was trimmed by 5 bases and J by 8 bases, leaving 20 bases between them. This clonotype was counted many times. V usage is TRBV7-9 and J usage is TRBJ2-3; D is undetermined. This clonotype originated in a man younger than 35 who received the YFV17D yellow fever vaccine. This material consisted of PBMCs, taken 15 days after the yellow fever booster vaccination. The CDR3 coding sequence is TGTGCCAGCAGCCGGGCGGTGCTGAACATGGGTACGCAGTATTTT. This encodes CASSRAVLNMGTQYF.